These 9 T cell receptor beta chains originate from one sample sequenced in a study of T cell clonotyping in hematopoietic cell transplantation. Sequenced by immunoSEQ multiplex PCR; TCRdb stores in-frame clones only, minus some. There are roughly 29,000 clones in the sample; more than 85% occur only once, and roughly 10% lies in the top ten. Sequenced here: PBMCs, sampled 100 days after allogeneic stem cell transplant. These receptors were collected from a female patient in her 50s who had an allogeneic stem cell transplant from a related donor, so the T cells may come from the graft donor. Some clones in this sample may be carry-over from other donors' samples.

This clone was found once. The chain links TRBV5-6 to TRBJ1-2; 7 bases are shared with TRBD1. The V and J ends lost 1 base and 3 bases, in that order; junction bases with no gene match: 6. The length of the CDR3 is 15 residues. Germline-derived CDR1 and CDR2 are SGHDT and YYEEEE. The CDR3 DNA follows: TGTGCCAGCAGCTTGTGGGACAGCGTTGACTATGGCTACACCTTC. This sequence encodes CASSLWDSVDYGYTF.

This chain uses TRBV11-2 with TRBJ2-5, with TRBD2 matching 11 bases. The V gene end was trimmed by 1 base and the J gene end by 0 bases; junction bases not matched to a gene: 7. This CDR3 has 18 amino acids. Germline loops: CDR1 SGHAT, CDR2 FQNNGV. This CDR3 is CASSLGTSGRRYQETQYF. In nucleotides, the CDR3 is TGTGCCAGCAGCTTAGGGACTAGCGGGCGGAGGTACCAAGAGACCCAGTACTTC.

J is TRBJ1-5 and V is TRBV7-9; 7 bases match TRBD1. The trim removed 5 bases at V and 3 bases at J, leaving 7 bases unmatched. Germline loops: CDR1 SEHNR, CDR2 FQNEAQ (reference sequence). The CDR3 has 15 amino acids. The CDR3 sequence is CASSLYRGSNQPQHF. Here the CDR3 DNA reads TGTGCCAGCAGCCTTTACAGGGGCTCCAATCAGCCCCAGCATTTT.

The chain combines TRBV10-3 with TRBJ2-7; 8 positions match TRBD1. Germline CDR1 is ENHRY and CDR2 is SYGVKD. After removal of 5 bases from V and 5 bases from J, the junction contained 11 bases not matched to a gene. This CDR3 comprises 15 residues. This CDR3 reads CAISPGRTGRNEQYF. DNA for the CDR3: TGTGCCATCAGTCCGGGGCGGACAGGGCGGAACGAGCAGTACTTC.

CDR3 in amino acids: CASRGPGGASYEQYF. As DNA, the CDR3 is TGTGCCAGCAGGGGCCCGGGGGGTGCCTCCTACGAGCAGTACTTC. This chain uses TRBV6-5 with TRBJ2-7; 7 bases match TRBD2. Germline V gene sequence: CDR1 MNHEY, CDR2 SVGAGI. V trimming: 6 bases; J trimming: 0 bases; junction bases outside the gene matches: 8. CDR3 length: 15 amino acids.

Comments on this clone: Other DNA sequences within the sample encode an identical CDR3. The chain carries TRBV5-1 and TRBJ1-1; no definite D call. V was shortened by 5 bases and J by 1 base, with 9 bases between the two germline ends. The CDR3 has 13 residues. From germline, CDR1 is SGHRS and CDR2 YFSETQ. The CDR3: CASSLSRNTEAFF. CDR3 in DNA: TGCGCCAGCAGTCTCAGCAGGAACACTGAAGCTTTCTTT.

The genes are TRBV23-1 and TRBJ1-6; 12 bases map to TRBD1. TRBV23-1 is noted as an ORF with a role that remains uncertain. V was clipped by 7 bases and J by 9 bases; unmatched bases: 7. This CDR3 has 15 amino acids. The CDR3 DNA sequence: TGCGCCAGCACGCCGGGACAGGGGGCTAGTTCACCCCTCCACTTT. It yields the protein CASTPGQGASSPLHF.

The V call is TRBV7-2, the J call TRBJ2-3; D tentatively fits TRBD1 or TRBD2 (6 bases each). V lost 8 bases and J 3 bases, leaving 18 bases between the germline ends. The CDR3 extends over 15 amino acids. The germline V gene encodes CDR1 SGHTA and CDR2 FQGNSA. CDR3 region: CASARGGGGTDTQYF. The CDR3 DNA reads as TGTGCCAGCGCTAGAGGAGGGGGTGGAACAGATACGCAGTATTTT.

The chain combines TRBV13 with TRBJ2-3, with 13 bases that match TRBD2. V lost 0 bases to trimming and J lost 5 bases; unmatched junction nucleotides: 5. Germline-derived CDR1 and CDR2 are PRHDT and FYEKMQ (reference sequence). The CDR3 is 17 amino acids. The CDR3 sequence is CASSLGLAGGPEDTQYF. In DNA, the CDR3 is TGTGCCAGCAGCTTAGGACTAGCGGGGGGGCCGGAAGATACGCAGTATTTT.